The entry below describes one T cell receptor (beta chain). What antigen it recognizes has not been identified. No base qualities exist here, and no much larger clone lies one base off it. PBMCs were isolated by Ficoll-Paque density gradient centrifugation. This sample is part of a study of T-cell memory formation after mild COVID-19 (dated by TCRdb to about 2021). In terms of the full investigation: TCR sequence clusters from the two donors were largely donor specific. Longitudinal TCRalpha and TCRbeta repertoire sequencing tracked T-cell clones expanding and contracting after mild COVID-19 in a couple of donors. The cohort was made up of two young adult volunteers, one female and one male, who were previously healthy. Study-level results and caveats: From day 15 to 85, contracting clones showed balanced CD4/CD8 phenotypes, whereas a second wave of clones that expanded from day 15 to 37 leaned towards CD4+. Contracting CD4+ clones were located mainly in the CM and EM memory subsets, whereas CD8+ clones were found to be enriched in EMRA. The detection of some responding clones in pre-infection memory suggests that pre-existing cross-reactive memory T cells joined the SARS-CoV-2 response. The study included only two mild cases, and larger cohorts that include severe cases with pre-infection samples were judged to be necessary. The second-wave clones that peaked on day 37 were not confirmed to be SARS-CoV-2 specific.

Reading the germline V gene (reference sequence) gives CDR1 SEHNR and CDR2 FQNEAQ. V was cut back by 5 bases and J by 11 bases, leaving a gap of 9 bases between them. The CDR3 numbers 10 residues from cysteine through phenylalanine. This entry keeps only the CDR3 DNA: 30 bases, framed from base 1. Sequencing took place on an Illumina NovaSeq 6000. TCRalpha and TCRbeta cDNA libraries were constructed by 5'RACE with constant-segment primers, with sample barcodes and unique molecular identifiers being introduced. Trizol reagent was used to extract RNA from every sample. The libraries were amplified in two PCR steps, and the second step added a second sample barcode and Illumina TruSeq adapters. Libraries were sequenced on an Illumina NovaSeq with 2 x 150 bp paired-end reads. Per the source publication's procedure: With migec v1.2.7, reads were demultiplexed and then collapsed into UMI-guided consensus sequences. With mixcr v2.1.11, UMI consensuses were aligned to TRA and TRB V and J templates and assembled into clonotypes. Expanded or contracted clonotypes were those called significant by both edgeR and NoisET, with noise models trained on biological replicates. edgeR calls used a false discovery rate-adjusted p below 0.01 and a log2 fold-change threshold of 1. As an exploratory analysis of dynamics, max-normalized trajectories of the 1000 most abundant clonotypes were examined with PCA combined with hierarchical clustering. Each responding clone was given a CD4 or CD8 phenotype based on the CD4+ and CD8+ repertoires, which had been sequenced separately. TCRdb reprocessed the public reads (quality trimming at Q25 with fastp, clone calling with MiXCR) and kept in-frame beta chains. Each entry merges the rows of one CDR3 protein and shows their most common DNA and genes. V and J calls and clone size were set by TCRdb, not the authors. The sample table shows under 350,000 distinct CDR3 sequences, and roughly 17% are seen once. The top ten clones comprise roughly 24% of the sample.

The source material was PBMCs or a T cell subset sorted from them (not recorded which). The clonotype originates from a man aged 18-30 years who had mild COVID-19 (a few samples of this study predate the infection). The sample titles of this study are shuffled in the database, so cell type and time point are left out; the donor was told from shared clones. The sequence links TRBV7-9 to TRBJ1-1; the D gene is unclear. The CDR3 corresponds to CASSGRWAFF. The sequenced DNA is TGTGCCAGCAGCGGGCGTTGGGCTTTCTTT.